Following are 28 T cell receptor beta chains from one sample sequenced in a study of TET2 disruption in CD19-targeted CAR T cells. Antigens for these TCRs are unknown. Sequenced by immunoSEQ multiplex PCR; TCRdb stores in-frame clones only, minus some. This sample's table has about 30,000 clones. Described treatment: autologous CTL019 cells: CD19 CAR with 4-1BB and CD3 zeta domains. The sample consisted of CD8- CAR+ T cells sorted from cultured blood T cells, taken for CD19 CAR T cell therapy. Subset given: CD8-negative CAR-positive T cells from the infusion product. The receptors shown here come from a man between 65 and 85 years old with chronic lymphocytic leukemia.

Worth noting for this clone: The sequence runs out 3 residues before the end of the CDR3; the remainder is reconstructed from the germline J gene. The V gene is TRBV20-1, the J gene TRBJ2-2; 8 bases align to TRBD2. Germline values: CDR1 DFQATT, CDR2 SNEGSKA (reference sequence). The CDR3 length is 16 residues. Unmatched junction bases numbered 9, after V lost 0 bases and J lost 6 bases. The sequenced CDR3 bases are TGCAGTGCTAGAGATCGGCAGCGGGGGCAGGCCGGGGAG. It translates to CSARDRQRGQAGE. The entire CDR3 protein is CSARDRQRGQAGELFF.

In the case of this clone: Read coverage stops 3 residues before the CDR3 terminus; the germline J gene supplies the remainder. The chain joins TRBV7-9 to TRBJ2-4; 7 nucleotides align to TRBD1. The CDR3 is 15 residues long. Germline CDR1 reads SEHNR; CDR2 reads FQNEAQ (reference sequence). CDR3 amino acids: CASSLGRQGHQPQYF. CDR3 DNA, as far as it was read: TGTGCCAGCAGCTTAGGAAGACAGGGCCACCAGCCT. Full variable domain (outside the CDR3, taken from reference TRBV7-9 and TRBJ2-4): DTGVSQNPRHKITKRGQNVTFRCDPISEHNRLYWYRQTLGQGPEFLTYFQNEAQLEKSRLLSDRFSAERPKGSFSTLEIQRTEQGDSAMYLCASSLGRQGHQPQYFGAGTRLSVL.

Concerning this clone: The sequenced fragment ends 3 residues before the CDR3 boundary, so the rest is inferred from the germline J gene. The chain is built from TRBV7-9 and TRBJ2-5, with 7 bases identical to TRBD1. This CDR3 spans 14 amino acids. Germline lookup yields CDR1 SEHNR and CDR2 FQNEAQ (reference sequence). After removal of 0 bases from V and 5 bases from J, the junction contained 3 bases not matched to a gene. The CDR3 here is CASSLATGSETQYF. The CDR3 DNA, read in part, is TGTGCCAGCAGCTTAGCGACAGGGTCCGAGACC.

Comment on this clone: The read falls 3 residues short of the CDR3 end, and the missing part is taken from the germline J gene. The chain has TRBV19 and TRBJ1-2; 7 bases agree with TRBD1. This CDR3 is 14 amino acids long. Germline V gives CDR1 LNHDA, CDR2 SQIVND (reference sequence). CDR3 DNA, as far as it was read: TGTGCCAGTAGGGTACAGGGGAGCTCCTACGAC. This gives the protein CASRVQGSSYD. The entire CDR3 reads CASRVQGSSYDYTF.

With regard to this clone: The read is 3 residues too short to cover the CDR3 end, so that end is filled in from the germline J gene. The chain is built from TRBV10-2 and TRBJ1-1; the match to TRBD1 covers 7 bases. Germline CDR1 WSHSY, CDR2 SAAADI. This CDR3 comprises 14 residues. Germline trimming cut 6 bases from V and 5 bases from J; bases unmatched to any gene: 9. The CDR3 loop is CASRETGRFTEAFF. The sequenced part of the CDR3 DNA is TGCGCCAGCAGGGAGACAGGGAGGTTTACTGAA.

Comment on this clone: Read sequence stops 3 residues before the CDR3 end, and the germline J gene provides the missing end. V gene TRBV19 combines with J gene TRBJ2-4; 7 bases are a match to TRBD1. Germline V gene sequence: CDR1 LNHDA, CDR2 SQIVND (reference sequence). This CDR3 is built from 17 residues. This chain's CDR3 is CASSSGARGTAFYGQYF. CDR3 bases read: TGTGCCAGTAGTTCCGGGGCCAGGGGGACAGCTTTCTATGGT.

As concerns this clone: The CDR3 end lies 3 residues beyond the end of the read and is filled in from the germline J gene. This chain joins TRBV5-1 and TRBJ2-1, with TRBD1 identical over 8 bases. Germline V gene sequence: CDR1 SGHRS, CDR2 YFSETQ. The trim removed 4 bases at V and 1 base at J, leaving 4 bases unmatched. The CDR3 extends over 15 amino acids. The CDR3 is CASSTTGASYNEQFF. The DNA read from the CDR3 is TGCGCCAGCAGCACGACAGGGGCTTCCTACAATGAG.

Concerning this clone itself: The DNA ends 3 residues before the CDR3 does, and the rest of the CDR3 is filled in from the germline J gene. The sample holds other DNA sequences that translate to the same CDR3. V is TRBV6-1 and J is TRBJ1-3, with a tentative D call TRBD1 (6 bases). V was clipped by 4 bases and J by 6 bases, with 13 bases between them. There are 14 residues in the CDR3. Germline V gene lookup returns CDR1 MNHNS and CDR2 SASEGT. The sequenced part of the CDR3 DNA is TGTGCCAGCAGTGCCTCGGGGGGCGAAAACACC. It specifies CASSASGGENT. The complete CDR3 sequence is CASSASGGENTIYF.

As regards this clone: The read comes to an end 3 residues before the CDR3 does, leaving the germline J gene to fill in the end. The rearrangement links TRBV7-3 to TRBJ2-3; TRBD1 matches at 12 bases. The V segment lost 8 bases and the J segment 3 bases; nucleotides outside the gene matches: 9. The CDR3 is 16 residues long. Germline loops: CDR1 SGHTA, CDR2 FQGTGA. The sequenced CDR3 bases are TGTGCCAGCTCCCTCGGGACAGGGGGCGCGACAGATACG. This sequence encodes CASSLGTGGATDT. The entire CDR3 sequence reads CASSLGTGGATDTQYF.

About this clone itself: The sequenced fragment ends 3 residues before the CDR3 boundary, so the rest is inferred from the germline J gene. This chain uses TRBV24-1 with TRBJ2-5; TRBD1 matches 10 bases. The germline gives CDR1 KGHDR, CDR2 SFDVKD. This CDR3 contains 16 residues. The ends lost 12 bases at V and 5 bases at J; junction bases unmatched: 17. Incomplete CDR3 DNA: TGTGCCGCCTACCTTGACCGGGACAGGGGAACGGAGACC. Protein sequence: CAAYLDRDRGTET. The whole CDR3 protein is CAAYLDRDRGTETQYF.

CDR3 DNA, as far as it was read: TGTGCCAGCTCACCACCTAGCGGGGGTTCGTCCAATGAC. It is translated as CASSPPSGGSSND. The entire CDR3 reads CASSPPSGGSSNDYTF. The V gene is TRBV18, the J gene TRBJ1-2, with D perhaps TRBD1 (5 bases). The CDR3 extends 3 residues past the end of the read, so its final part is completed from the germline J gene. The CDR3 is 16 residues long. CDR1 is KGHSH and CDR2 is LQKENI in the germline V gene.

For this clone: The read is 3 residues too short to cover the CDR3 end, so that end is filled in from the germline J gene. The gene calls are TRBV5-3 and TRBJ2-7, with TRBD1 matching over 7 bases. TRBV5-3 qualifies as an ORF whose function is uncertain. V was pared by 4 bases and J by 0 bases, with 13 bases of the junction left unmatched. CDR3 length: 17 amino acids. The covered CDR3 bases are TGTGCCAGAAGCACCGATGGACAGGTTCTTTCCTCCTACGAG. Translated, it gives CARSTDGQVLSSYE. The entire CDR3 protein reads CARSTDGQVLSSYEQYF.

The covered CDR3 bases are TGTGCCAGTAAGGGACAGGGAGTCGGGAGATCACCC. Its protein is CASKGQGVGRSP. The entire CDR3 reads CASKGQGVGRSPLHF. The chain links TRBV19 to TRBJ1-6, with 9 bases aligning to TRBD1. The read is 3 residues too short to cover the CDR3 end, so that end is filled in from the germline J gene. Germline V lookup: CDR1 LNHDA, CDR2 SQIVND (reference sequence). The length of the CDR3 is 15 residues. J was trimmed by 10 bases and V by 7 bases; bases with no gene match: 11.

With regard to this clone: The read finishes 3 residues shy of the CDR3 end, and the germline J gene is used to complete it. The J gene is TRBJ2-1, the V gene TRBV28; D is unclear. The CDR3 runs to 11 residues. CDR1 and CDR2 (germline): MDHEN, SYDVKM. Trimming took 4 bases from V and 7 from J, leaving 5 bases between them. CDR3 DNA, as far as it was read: TGTGCCAGCAGTTCTAGGAATGAG. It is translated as CASSSRNE. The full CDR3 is CASSSRNEQFF.

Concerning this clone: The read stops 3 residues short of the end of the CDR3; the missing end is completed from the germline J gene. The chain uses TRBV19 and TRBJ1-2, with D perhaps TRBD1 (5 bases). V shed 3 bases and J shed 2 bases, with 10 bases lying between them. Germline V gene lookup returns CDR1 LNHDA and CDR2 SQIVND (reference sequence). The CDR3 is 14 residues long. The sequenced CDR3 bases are TGTGCCAGTAGTATCTGGGGCAGGAACTATGGC. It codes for CASSIWGRNYG. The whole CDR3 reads CASSIWGRNYGYTF.

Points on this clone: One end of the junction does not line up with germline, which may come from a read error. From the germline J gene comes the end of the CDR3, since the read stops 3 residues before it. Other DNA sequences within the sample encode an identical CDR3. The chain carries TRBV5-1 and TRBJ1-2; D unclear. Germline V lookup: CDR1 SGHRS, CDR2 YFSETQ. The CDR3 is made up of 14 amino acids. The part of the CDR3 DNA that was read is TGCGCCAGCAGTTTGGCAGGCAATCGCTATGGC. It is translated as CASSLAGNRYG. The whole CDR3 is CASSLAGNRYGYTF.

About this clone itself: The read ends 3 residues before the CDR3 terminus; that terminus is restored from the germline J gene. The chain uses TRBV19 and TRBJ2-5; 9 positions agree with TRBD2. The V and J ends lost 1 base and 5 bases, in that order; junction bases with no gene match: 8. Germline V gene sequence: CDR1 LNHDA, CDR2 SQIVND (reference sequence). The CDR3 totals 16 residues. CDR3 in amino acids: CASSIGGGGASETQYF. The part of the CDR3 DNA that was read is TGTGCCAGTAGTATAGGCGGCGGGGGGGCCTCGGAGACC.

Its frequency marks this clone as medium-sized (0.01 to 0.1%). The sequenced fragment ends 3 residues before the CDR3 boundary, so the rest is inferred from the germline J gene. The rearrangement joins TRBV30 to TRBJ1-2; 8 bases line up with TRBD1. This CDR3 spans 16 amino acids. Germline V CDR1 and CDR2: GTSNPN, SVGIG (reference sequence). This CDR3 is CAWRLTGQGVVGGYTF. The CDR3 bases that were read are TGTGCCTGGAGGCTCACCGGACAGGGAGTCGTGGGCGGC.

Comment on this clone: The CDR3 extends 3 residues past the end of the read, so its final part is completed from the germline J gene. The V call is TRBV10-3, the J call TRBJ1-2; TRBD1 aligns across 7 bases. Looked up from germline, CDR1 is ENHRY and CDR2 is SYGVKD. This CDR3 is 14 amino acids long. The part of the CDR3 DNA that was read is TGTGCCATCAGTGAAGGGGGCACTGCCCCCGAC. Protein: CAISEGGTAPD. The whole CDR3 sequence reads CAISEGGTAPDYTF.

The sequenced part of the CDR3 DNA is TGTGCCATCAGGGTGGACAGGGGTGGTGGT. This gives the protein CAIRVDRGGG. The complete CDR3 protein is CAIRVDRGGGQYF. This chain connects TRBV19 to TRBJ2-4; the match to TRBD1 covers 9 bases. The read gets to within 3 residues of the CDR3 end, and the germline J gene fills in the rest. CDR1 and CDR2 (germline): LNHDA, SQIVND (reference sequence). The length of the CDR3 is 13 residues.

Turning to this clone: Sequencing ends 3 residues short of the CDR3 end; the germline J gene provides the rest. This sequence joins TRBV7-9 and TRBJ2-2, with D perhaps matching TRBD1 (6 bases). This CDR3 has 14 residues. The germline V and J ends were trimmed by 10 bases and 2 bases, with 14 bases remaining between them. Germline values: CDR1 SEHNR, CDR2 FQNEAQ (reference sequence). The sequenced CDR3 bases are TGTGCCAACCCTCCGGGACAAAACACCGGGGAG. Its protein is CANPPGQNTGE. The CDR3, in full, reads CANPPGQNTGELFF.

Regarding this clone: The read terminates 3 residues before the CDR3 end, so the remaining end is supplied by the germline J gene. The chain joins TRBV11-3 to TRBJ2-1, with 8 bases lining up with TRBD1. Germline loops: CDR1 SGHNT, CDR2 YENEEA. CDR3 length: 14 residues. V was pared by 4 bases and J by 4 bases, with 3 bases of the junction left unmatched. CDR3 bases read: TGTGCCAGCAGCTCTGGACAGGGTTACAATGAG. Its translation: CASSSGQGYNE. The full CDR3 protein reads CASSSGQGYNEQFF.

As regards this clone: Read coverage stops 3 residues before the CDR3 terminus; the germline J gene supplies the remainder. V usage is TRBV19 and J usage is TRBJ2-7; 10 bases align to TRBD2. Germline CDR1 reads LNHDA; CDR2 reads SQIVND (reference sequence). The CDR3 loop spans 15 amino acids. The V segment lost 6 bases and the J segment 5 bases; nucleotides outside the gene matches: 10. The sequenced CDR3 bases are TGTGCCAGTAGGAAGGGGACTAGCGCTAGGAACGAG. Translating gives CASRKGTSARNE. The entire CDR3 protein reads CASRKGTSARNEQYF.

The sequenced CDR3 bases are TGTGCCAGCAGTTTGAATCCCAGGGTAGGCACTGAA. Amino acids: CASSLNPRVGTE. In full, the CDR3 is CASSLNPRVGTEAFF. The V gene is TRBV28, the J gene TRBJ1-1, with D perhaps matching TRBD1 (5 bases). The DNA ends 3 residues before the CDR3 does, and the rest of the CDR3 is filled in from the germline J gene. CDR3 length: 15 residues. CDR1 is MDHEN, CDR2 SYDVKM, per germline. The V and J ends lost 3 bases and 4 bases respectively, with 15 bases between them.

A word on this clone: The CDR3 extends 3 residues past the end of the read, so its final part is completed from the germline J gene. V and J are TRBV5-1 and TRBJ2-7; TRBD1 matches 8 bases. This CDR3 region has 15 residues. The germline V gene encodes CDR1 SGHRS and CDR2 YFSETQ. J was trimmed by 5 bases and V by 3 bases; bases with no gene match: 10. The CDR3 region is CASSYGTGRGDEQYF. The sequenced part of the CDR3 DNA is TGCGCCAGCAGCTACGGGACAGGCCGGGGAGACGAG.

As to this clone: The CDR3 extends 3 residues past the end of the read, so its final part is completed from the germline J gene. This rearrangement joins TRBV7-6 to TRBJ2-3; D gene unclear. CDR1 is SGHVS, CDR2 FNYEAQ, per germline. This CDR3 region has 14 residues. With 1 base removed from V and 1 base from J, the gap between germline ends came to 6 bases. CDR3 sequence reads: CASSLVGGTDTQYF. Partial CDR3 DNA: TGTGCCAGCAGCTTAGTCGGTGGCACAGATACG.

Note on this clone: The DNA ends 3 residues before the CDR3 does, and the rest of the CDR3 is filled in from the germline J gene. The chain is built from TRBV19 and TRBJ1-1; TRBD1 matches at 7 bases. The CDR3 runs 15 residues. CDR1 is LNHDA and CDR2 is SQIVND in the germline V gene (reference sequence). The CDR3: CASSIGQGEIYEAFF. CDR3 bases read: TGTGCCAGTAGTATCGGGCAGGGGGAAATCTACGAG. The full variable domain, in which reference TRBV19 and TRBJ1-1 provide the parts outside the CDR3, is DGGITQSPKYLFRKEGQNVTLSCEQNLNHDAMYWYRQDPGQGLRLIYYSQIVNDFQKGDIAEGYSVSREKKESFPLTVTSAQKNPTAFYLCASSIGQGEIYEAFFGQGTRLTVV.

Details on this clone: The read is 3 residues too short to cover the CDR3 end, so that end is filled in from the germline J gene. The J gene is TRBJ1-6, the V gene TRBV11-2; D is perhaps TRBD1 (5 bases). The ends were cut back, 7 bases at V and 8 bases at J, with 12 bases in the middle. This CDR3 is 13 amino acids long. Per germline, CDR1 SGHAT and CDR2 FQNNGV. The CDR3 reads CASNGQGDSPLHF. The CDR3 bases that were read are TGTGCCAGCAACGGCCAGGGAGATTCACCC. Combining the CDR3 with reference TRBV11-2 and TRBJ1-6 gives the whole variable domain EAGVAQSPRYKIIEKRQSVAFWCNPISGHATLYWYQQILGQGPKLLIQFQNNGVVDDSQLPKDRFSAERLKGVDSTLKIQPAKLEDSAVYLCASNGQGDSPLHFGNGTRLTVT.